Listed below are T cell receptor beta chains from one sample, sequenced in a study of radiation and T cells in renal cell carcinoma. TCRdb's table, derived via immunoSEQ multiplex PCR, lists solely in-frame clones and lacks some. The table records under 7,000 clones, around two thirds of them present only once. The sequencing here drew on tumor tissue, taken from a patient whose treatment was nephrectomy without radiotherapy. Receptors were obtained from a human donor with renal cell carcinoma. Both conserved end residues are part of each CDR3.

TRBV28	CASSLWGTGEETQYF
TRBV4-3	CASSQEIGGVYGYTF
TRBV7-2	CASSPGHGELFF
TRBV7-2	CASSSDRDRYNSPLHF
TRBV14	CASSPEGFYYEQYF
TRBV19	CASSPPLAGGRLEQFF
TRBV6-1	CASSEGTGTPYEQYF
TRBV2	CASRTGTATGEQYF
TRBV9	CASSVSGFNEQFF
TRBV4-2	CASSPGLAGSEQYF
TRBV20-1	CSAKVNYGYTF
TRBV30	CAWRTSGSPGTQYF
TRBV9	CASSDPLAGRRETQYF
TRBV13	CASSAGTQQETQYF
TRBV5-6	CASSFDRAMKTQYF
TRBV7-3	CASSLSAGSTDTQYF
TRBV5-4	CASSFYTGTPYEQYF
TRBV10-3	CAISESTEGGIEQGATDTQYF
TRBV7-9	CASSPTGTAGEKLFF
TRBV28	CASSTSGESETQYF
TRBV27	CASSRTTRNTEAFF
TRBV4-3	CASSQDFSSYEQYF
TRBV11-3	CASSTRSGEQYF
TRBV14	CASSQGGLYGYTF
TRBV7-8	CASSLMSGRGFVGLYNEQFF
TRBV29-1	CSVYVSGTYEQYF
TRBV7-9	CASSPTGFIFPRTEAFF
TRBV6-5	CASSYDLRAEKLFF
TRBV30	CAWNTGDYEQYF
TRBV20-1	CGSHQITEAFF
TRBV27	CASKRDTGIPGYTF
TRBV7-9	CASSLTHSGANVLTF
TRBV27	CASSASVTNEKLFF
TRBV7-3	CASSATLGTSGRGGQFF
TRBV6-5	CASSYSGTTYNEQFF
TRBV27	CASRKEWGARTDTQYF
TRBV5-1	CASSGDTKAYNEQFF
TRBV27	CASSRLAGKNEQFF
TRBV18	CASSPGSRVATNEKLFF
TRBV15	CATSSRDRETYNEQFF
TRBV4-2	CASSPSTSRGAQYF
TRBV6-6	CASSYVGTGELFF
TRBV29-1	CSVSSTNEKLFF
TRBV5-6	CASSLGISLGQHNSPLHF
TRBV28	CASSFSYLLSLAGKETQYF
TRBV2	CASGRLTFLYEQYF
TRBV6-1	CASSEKGRKQFF
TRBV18	CASSPLGRVGNTIYF
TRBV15	CATSRDLAGEEQYF
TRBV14	CASSQGLAGYTQYF
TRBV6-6	CASSYGGNTDTQYF
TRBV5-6	CASSSSGASYNEQFF
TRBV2	CASTDLEGAGASYEQYF
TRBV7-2	CASSLGQGSTEAFF
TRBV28	CASRAGTSGRATEQFF